This T cell receptor (beta chain) was sequenced during a study of control samples from healthy donors and cancer patients. Repertoires were generated with immunoSEQ multiplex PCR, while TCRdb's copy carries only in-frame clones and drops some. Among fewer than 200,000 clones listed, around 89% were seen once. CDR3 length equals 16 residues. Germline V CDR1 and CDR2: LGHNA, YSLEER. The junction had 8 bases not matched to a gene; V was cut back by 0 bases and J by 7 bases. The chain combines TRBV4-3 with TRBJ2-2, with 7 bases fitting TRBD2. Source material: blood. The sequence came from a woman in her forties or fifties in good health. CDR3: CASSQEGGRAGGELFF. For the CDR3, the DNA is TGCGCCAGCAGCCAAGAGGGGGGGAGAGCGGGCGGGGAGCTGTTTTTT.